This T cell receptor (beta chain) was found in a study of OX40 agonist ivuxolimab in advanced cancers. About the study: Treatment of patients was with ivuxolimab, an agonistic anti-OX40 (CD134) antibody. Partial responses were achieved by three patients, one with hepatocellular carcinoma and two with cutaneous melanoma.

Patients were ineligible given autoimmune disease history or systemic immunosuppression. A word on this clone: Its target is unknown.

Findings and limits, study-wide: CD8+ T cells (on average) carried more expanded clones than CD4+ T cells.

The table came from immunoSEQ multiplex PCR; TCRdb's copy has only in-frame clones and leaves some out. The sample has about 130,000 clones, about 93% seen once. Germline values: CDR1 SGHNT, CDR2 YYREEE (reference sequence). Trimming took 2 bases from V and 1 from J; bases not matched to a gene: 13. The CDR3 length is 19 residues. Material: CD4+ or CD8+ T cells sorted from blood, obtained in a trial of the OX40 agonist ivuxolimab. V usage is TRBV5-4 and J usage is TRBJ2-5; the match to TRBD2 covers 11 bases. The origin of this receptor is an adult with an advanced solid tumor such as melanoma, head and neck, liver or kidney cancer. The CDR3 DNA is TGTGCCAGCAGCTTCCCCGAGTCCGCGACTAGCGGGATCCAAGAGACCCAGTACTTC. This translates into CASSFPESATSGIQETQYF.